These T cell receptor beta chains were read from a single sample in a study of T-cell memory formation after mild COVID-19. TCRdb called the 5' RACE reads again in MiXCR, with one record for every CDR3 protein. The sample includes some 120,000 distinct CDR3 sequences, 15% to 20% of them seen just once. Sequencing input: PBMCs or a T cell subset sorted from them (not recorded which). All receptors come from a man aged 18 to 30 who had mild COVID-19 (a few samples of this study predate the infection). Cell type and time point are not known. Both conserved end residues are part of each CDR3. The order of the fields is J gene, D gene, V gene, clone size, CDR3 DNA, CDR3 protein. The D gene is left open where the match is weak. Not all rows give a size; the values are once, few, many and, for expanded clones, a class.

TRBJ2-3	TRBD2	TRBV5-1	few	TGCGCCAGCAGCCCCGGGGGGGCCACAGATACGCAGTATTTT	CASSPGGATDTQYF
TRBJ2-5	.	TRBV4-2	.	TGTGCCAGCAGTTACCGGGACATAGAAGAGACCCAGTACTTC	CASSYRDIEETQYF
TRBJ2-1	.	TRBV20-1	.	TGCAGTGCTAGGGGCGGGCGGGACGAGTTCTTC	CSARGGRDEFF
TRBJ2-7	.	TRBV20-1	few	TGCAGTGCTAGGGGCCGGTTAAGCTCCTACGAGCAGTACTTC	CSARGRLSSYEQYF
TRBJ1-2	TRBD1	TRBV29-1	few	TGCAGCGCGAGAGGGGGACAGCCGCCCGGCTACACCTTC	CSARGGQPPGYTF
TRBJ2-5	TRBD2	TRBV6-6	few	TGTGCCAGCAGTTTGGCGGGGGAGTACCAAGAGACCCAGTACTTC	CASSLAGEYQETQYF
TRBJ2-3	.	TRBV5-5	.	TGTGCCAGCAGCTTGTCTGGCGGGTTCGTGTCAGATACGCAGTATTTT	CASSLSGGFVSDTQYF
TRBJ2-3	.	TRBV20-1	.	TGCAGTGCGGCCTCCGGGGCCCACACAGATACGCAGTATTTT	CSAASGAHTDTQYF
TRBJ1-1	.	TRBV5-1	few	TGCGCCAGCAGCCCTGGACAGCCGAGACTTGAAGCTTTCTTT	CASSPGQPRLEAFF
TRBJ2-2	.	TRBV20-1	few	TGCAGTGCTACGAATAGGATCACCGGGGAGCTGTTTTTT	CSATNRITGELFF
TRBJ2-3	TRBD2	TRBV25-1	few	TGTGCCAGCAGTGACTCGGCGGGGGATGGGGATACGCAGTATTTT	CASSDSAGDGDTQYF
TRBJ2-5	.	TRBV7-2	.	TGTGCCAGCAGCTTAGCCGTGACAAAAGAGACCCAGTACTTC	CASSLAVTKETQYF
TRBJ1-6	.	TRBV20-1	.	TGCAGTGCTAGTTTGGCGAGCCTGGGTTCACCCCTCCACTTT	CSASLASLGSPLHF
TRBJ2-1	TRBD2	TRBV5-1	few	TGCGCCAGCAGCTTGGGGACTAGCGCATACAATGAGCAGTTCTTC	CASSLGTSAYNEQFF
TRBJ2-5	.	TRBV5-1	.	TGCGCCAGCAGCTCACCGACAGGTCGGCGGTACTTC	CASSSPTGRRYF
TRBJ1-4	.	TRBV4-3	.	TGCGCCAGCAGCCAATCGGACGGCGCTGAAAAACTGTTTTTT	CASSQSDGAEKLFF
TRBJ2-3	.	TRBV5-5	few	TGTGCCAGCAGCCACAGCACAGATACGCAGTATTTT	CASSHSTDTQYF
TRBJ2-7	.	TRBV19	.	TGTGCCAGTAGTATCCGAGAATCCTACGAGCAGTACTTC	CASSIRESYEQYF
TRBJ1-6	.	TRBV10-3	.	TGTGCCACCGGAGGGCAGGGGAATTCACCCCTCCACTTT	CATGGQGNSPLHF
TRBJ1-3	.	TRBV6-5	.	TGTGCCAGCAGGATAACCGTTGGCGGAAACACCATATATTTT	CASRITVGGNTIYF
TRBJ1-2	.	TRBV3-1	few	TGTGCCAGCAGCCACGAGAGTCGGGGCTACACCTTC	CASSHESRGYTF
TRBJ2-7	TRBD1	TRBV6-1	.	TGTGCCAGCAGACCGACAGGGTATAGGCCGCCCCACGAGCAGTACTTC	CASRPTGYRPPHEQYF
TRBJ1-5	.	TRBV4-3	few	TGCGCCAGCAGCCAGCGAAACGGGGATCAGCCCCAGCATTTT	CASSQRNGDQPQHF
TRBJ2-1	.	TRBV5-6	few	TGTGCCAGCAGCTTGTTGACCCGAACCAATGAGCAGTTCTTC	CASSLLTRTNEQFF
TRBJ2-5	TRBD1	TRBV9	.	TGTGCCAGCAGCGAGACAGGGCGGGAGACCCAGTACTTC	CASSETGRETQYF
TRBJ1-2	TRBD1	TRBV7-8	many	TGTGCCAGCAGCTTAGGACAGGGTGGTGGCTACACCTTC	CASSLGQGGGYTF
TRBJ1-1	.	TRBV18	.	TGTGCCAGCTCAGAGAATGGTCGTGGGACTGAAGCTTTATTT	CASSENGRGTEALF
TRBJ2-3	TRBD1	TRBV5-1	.	TGCGCCAGCAGCTTAGCGGACAGGAGGACAGATACGCAGTATTTT	CASSLADRRTDTQYF
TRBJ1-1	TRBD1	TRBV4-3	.	TGCGCCAGCAGCCATCCCGACAGGGACACTGAAGCTTTCTTT	CASSHPDRDTEAFF
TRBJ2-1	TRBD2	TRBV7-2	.	TGTGCCAGCAGCTTAGGGGCGGGGGGACATTACAATGAGCAGTTCTTC	CASSLGAGGHYNEQFF
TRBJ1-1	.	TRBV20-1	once	TGCAGTGCCCCGAGGCCCGGGTTTAACACTGAAGCTTTCTTT	CSAPRPGFNTEAFF
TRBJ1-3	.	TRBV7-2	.	TGTGCCAGCAGCTTAAGGACACTGATCGGCGGAAACACCATATATTTT	CASSLRTLIGGNTIYF
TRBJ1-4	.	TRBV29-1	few	TGCAGCGCTGCGGCGGAGGCAACTAATGAAAAACTGTTTTTT	CSAAAEATNEKLFF
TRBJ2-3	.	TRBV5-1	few	TGCGCCAGCAGCTTGATCCCAGGGAGCACAGATACGCAGTATTTT	CASSLIPGSTDTQYF
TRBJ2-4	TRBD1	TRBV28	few	TGTGCCAGCAGCCGCTCGGACAGGGCTGAAAACATTCAGTACTTC	CASSRSDRAENIQYF
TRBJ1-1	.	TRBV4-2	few	TGTGCCAGCAGCCAAGACCTAACCATCGGACAGAATGAAGCTTTCTTT	CASSQDLTIGQNEAFF
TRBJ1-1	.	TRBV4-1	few	TGCGCCAGCAGCCAAGATTCGACTGAAGCTTTCTTT	CASSQDSTEAFF
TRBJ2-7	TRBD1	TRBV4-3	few	TGCGCCAGCAGCCGCACGACAGGGGAAGGCTACGAGCAGTACTTC	CASSRTTGEGYEQYF
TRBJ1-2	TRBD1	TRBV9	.	TGTGCCAGCAGCGTAGACTTCCAGGGGGCGAGTGGCTACACCTTC	CASSVDFQGASGYTF
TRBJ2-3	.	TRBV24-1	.	TGTGCCACCAGGGTAGGGGATACGCAGTATTTT	CATRVGDTQYF
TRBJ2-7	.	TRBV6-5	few	TGTGCCAGCAGTAGGGGGGGGACAGACTCCTACGAGCAGTACTTC	CASSRGGTDSYEQYF
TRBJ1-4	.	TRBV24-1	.	TGTGCCACCAGTGACGCAGGACCCCCCGGGCGGAATGAAAAACTGTTTTTT	CATSDAGPPGRNEKLFF
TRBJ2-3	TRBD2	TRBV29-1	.	TGCAGCGTTGAAATGGGACTAGCGGGGGACACAGATACGCAGTATTTT	CSVEMGLAGDTDTQYF
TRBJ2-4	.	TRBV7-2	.	TGTGCCAGCAGCCCATACGGGACGGAGAAAAACATTCAGTACTTC	CASSPYGTEKNIQYF
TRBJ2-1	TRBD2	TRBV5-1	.	TGCGCCAGCAGCGCCGTAACCACTAGCGGGGCTTACAATGAGCAGTTCTTC	CASSAVTTSGAYNEQFF
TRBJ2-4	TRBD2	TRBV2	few	TGTGCCAGCAGCGTGACTAGCGGGGGTGACATTCAGTACTTC	CASSVTSGGDIQYF
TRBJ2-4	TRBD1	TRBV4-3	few	TGCGCCAGCAGCCAAGAGGCACTGGGAGTAGGACAGGGAGCCAAAAACATTCAGTACTTC	CASSQEALGVGQGAKNIQYF
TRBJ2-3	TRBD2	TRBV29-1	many	TGCAGCGCTAGCGGGGGCCTCACAGATACGCAGTATTTT	CSASGGLTDTQYF